One T cell receptor (beta chain) is described in this entry. The TCR beta CDR3 regions underwent amplification using RNA transcripts as the source. The TCR CDR3 first-round RT-PCR relied on the HTBI primer set. TCRdb redid the calling of the multiplex PCR reads with MiXCR, one entry per CDR3 protein. Of approximately 640,000 distinct CDR3 sequences in the sample, approximately 42% were seen once. This record comes from a study of T cells in Graves' hyperthyroidism and ophthalmopathy. The CDR3 runs 13 residues. V was cut by 5 bases and J by 6 bases, with 13 bases left in between. Germline V gives CDR1 SEHNR, CDR2 FQNEAQ (reference sequence).

The rearrangement uses TRBV7-9 and TRBJ1-1; no reliable D call. Sequencing was performed on peripheral blood or thyroid tissue (not recorded which). This receptor was obtained from an adult man with Graves' disease, either hyperthyroidism or ophthalmopathy (not recorded which). CDR3 residues: CASSLNMFSEAFF. DNA of the CDR3: TGTGCCAGCAGCCTAAACATGTTTTCTGAAGCTTTCTTT. Using reference TRBV7-9 and TRBJ1-1 for the parts outside the CDR3, the full variable domain is DTGVSQNPRHKITKRGQNVTFRCDPISEHNRLYWYRQTLGQGPEFLTYFQNEAQLEKSRLLSDRFSAERPKGSFSTLEIQRTEQGDSAMYLCASSLNMFSEAFFGQGTRLTVV.